This T cell receptor (beta chain) derives from a study of cytomegalovirus exposure and HLA in healthy donors. Findings and limits, study-wide: It was found in a later analysis that first-cohort TCR clusters tended to co-occur in the 100 to 150 validation repertoires.

Germline V gene sequence: CDR1 SGHRS, CDR2 YFSETQ. V lost 0 bases to trimming and J lost 0 bases; unmatched junction nucleotides: 6. This CDR3 region has 16 residues. About this clone: Its antigen is as yet unknown.

Assay used: immunoSEQ multiplex PCR; TCRdb lists only in-frame clones, some missing. The sample records over 250,000 clones, approximately 90% being singletons. Sequencing was done on a sample of PBMCs. The receptor comes from a woman aged 25-40 years in good health and CMV-seropositive. The chain uses TRBV5-1 and TRBJ2-7; 7 bases line up with TRBD2. The CDR3, as DNA: TGCGCCAGCAGCTTGGCCTCAGCGGGAAGCTCCTACGAGCAGTACTTC. It yields the protein CASSLASAGSSYEQYF. The full variable domain, its missing parts supplied by reference TRBV5-1 and TRBJ2-7, is KAGVTQTPRYLIKTRGQQVTLSCSPISGHRSVSWYQQTPGQGLQFLFEYFSETQRNKGNFPGRFSGRQFSNSRSEMNVSTLELGDSALYLCASSLASAGSSYEQYFGPGTRLTVT.